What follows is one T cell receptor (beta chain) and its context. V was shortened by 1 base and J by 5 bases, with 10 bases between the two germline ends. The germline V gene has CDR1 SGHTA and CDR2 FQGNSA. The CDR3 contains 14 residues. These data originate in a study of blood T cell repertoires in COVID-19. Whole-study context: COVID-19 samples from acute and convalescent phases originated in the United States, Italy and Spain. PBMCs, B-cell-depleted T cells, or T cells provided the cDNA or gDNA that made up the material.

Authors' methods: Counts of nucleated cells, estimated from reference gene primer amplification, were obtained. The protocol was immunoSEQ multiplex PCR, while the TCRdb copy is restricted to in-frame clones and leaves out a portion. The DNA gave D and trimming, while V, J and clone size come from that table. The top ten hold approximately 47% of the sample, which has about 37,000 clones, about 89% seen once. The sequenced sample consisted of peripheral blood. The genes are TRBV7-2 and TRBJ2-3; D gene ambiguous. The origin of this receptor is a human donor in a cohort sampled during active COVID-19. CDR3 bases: TGTGCCAGCAGCTTAGGCCCCACGCGAGATACGCAGTATTTT. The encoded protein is CASSLGPTRDTQYF. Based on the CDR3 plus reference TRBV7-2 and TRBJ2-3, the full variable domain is GAGVSQSPSNKVTEKGKDVELRCDPISGHTALYWYRQSLGQGLEFLIYFQGNSAPDKSGLPSDRFSAERTGGSVSTLTIQRTQQEDSAVYLCASSLGPTRDTQYFGPGTRLTVL.